This T cell receptor (beta chain) was identified during a study of blood T cell repertoires in COVID-19. This CDR3 comprises 16 residues. From germline, CDR1 is ENHRY and CDR2 SYGVKD. J lost 5 bases, V lost 7 bases, and 13 bases had no gene match. Using immunoSEQ multiplex PCR, the repertoire was profiled, and TCRdb retains in-frame clones only, with some absent. In the table there are approximately 350,000 clones, about 87% of which are singletons. The sample was peripheral blood. The sequence was obtained from a woman aged 50 to 60 with COVID-19, enrolled during active disease. The V call is TRBV10-3, the J call TRBJ2-2; 7 positions match TRBD2. Written as DNA, the CDR3 is TGTGCCATCAAGACTGGGGCGGGAGCCGAAACCGGGGAGCTGTTTTTT. It codes for CAIKTGAGAETGELFF.